Each of the 9 T cell receptor beta chains below was sequenced from the same sample in a study of Ad26.COV2.S vaccination and SARS-CoV-2 variants. The sample's treatment: approximately 18 received Ad26.COV2.S at low or high dose, single or two shots; 5 received placebo; per-sample allocation not given. Samples analyzed were those drawn on day 63 after the first vaccine or placebo injection. Assay: immunoSEQ multiplex PCR; the TCRdb copy retains only in-frame clones and omits some. The repertoire holds roughly 390,000 clones, with around nine tenths as singletons. The specimen was peripheral blood, collected in a trial of Ad26.COV2.S vaccine versus placebo. The receptors were sampled from a person aged 18-65 years who received the Ad26.COV2.S COVID-19 vaccine or a placebo.

The chain combines TRBV4-1 with TRBJ2-4, with TRBD1 identical over 9 bases. With 1 base clipped from V and 0 bases from J, the junction kept 4 bases outside the gene matches. This CDR3 region has 17 residues. CDR1 is MGHRA, CDR2 YSYEKL, per germline. CDR3 region: CASSQGTGELAKNIQYF. CDR3 DNA: TGCGCCAGCAGCCAAGGGACAGGGGAACTAGCCAAAAACATTCAGTACTTC.

The chain uses TRBV6-1 and TRBJ2-7; D ambiguous. The germline V and J ends were trimmed by 2 bases and 1 base, with 6 bases remaining between them. This CDR3 comprises 13 residues. CDR1 is MNHNS, CDR2 SASEGT, per germline. CDR3 sequence reads: CASSETESYEQYF. CDR3 bases: TGTGCCAGCAGTGAAACAGAATCCTACGAGCAGTACTTC.

This chain links TRBV6-5 with TRBJ1-4, with 7 bases that match TRBD1. The CDR3 runs 14 residues. The germline V gene encodes CDR1 MNHEY and CDR2 SVGAGI. V lost 5 bases to trimming and J lost 6 bases; unmatched junction nucleotides: 6. CDR3 protein: CASSPTGLDEKLFF. As DNA, the CDR3 is TGTGCCAGCAGTCCGACAGGGCTTGATGAAAAACTGTTTTTT.

J is TRBJ1-2 and V is TRBV19, with D unresolved. This CDR3 has 11 amino acids. Trimming pared 8 bases from V and 9 bases from J, leaving 13 bases between. Germline lookup yields CDR1 LNHDA and CDR2 SQIVND (reference sequence). CDR3 DNA sequence: TGTGCCAGTGCCCTCGAAAGGCGCTACACCTTC. Residues: CASALERRYTF.

CDR3 amino acids: CASSTTGTGVGYTF. CDR3 DNA sequence: TGTGCCAGTAGTACAACCGGGACAGGGGTTGGCTACACCTTC. The chain joins TRBV19 to TRBJ1-2, with 10 bases matching TRBD1. Germline V gives CDR1 LNHDA, CDR2 SQIVND (reference sequence). The CDR3 is 14 residues long. V shed 4 bases, J shed 7 bases, and the junction held 6 bases outside the gene matches.

This clone was seen a single time. The CDR3 nucleotides are TGTGCCAGCAGTTTCGACACCACCGGGGAGCTGTTTTTT. Its translation is CASSFDTTGELFF. The rearrangement links TRBV6-2 or TRBV6-3 to TRBJ2-2; D gene uncertain. CDR1 and CDR2 from the germline V gene are MNHEY and SVGEGT. This CDR3 has 13 amino acids. Trimming removed 4 bases at V and 4 bases at J, with 7 bases between.

In its sample, this clone was seen once. The chain carries TRBV25-1 and TRBJ1-1; 7 nucleotides align to TRBD1. CDR1 is MGHDK and CDR2 is SYGVNS in the germline V gene. The CDR3 totals 13 residues. V trimming: 1 base; J trimming: 4 bases; junction bases outside the gene matches: 0. The CDR3 spells CASSESGGTEAFF. CDR3 in DNA: TGTGCCAGCAGTGAATCAGGGGGCACTGAAGCTTTCTTT.

This rearrangement joins TRBV5-1 to TRBJ2-3; D gene ambiguous. Trimming left V 3 bases short and J 4 bases short, with 6 bases between. Germline V gives CDR1 SGHRS, CDR2 YFSETQ. The CDR3 has 12 residues. The CDR3 DNA reads as TGCGCCAGCAGCTGGGATTCAGATACGCAGTATTTT. Translated, it gives CASSWDSDTQYF.

J is TRBJ2-6 and V is TRBV10-3; a weak D match, TRBD2 (6 bases). This CDR3 has 15 amino acids. Trimming cost V 10 bases and J 2 bases, with 15 bases left between them. Germline V gene lookup returns CDR1 ENHRY and CDR2 SYGVKD. CDR3: CATAGTDTGANVLTF. The DNA for the CDR3 is TGTGCCACCGCGGGGACGGATACTGGGGCCAACGTCCTGACTTTC.